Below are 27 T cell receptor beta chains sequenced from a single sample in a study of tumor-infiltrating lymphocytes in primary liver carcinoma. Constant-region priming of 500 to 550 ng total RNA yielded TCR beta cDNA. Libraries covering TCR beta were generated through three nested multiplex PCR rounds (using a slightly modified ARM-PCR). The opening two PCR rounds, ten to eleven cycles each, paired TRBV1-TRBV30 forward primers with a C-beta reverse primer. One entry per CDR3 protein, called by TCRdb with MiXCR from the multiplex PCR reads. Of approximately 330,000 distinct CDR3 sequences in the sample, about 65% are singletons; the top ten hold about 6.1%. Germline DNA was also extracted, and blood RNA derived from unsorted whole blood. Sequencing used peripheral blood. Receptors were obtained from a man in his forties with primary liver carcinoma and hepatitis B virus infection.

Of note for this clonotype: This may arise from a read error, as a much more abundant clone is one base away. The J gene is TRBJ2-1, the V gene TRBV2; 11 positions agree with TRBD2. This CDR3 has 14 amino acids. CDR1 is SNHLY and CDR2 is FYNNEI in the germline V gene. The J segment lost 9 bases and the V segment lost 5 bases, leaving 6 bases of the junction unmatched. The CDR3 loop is CASSHRGTSGEQFF. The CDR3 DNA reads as TGTGCCAGCAGTCACCGCGGGACTAGCGGTGAGCAGTTCTTC.

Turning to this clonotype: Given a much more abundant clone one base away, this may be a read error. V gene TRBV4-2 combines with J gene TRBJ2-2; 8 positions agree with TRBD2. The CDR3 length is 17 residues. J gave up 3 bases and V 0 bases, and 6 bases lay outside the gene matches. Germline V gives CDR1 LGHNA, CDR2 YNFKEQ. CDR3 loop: CASSQDLPAGDTGELFF. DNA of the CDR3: TGTGCCAGCAGCCAAGATCTGCCAGCGGGAGACACCGGGGAGCTGTTTTTT.

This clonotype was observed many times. The CDR3 spells CASSAAGTRGHNEQFF. The DNA of the CDR3 is TGTGCCAGCAGTGCCGCCGGGACTAGAGGCCACAATGAGCAGTTCTTC. The genes are TRBV6-2 or TRBV6-3 and TRBJ2-1; 8 positions match TRBD2. The CDR3 loop spans 16 amino acids. J lost 5 bases, V lost 5 bases, and 11 bases had no gene match. CDR1 MNHEY and CDR2 SVGEGT come from the germline V gene.

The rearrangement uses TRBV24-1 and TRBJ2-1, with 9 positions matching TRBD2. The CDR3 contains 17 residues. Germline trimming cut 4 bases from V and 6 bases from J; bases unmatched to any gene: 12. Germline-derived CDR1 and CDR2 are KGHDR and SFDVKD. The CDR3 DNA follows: TGTGCCACCAGTGACCCCCGGGGTAGCGGGAGCCTCAATGAGCAGTTCTTC. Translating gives CATSDPRGSGSLNEQFF.

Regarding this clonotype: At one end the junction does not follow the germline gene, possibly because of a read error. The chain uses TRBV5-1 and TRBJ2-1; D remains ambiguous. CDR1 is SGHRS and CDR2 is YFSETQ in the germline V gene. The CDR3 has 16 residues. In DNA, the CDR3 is TGCGCCAGCAGCTTGGTTGGGTTGGGTTGCTACGATGAGCAGTTCTTC. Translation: CASSLVGLGCYDEQFF.

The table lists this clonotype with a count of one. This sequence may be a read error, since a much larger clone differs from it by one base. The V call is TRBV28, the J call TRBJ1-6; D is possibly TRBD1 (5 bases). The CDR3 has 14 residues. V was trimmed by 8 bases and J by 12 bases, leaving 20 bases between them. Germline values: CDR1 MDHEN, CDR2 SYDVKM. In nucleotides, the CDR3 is TGTGCCAGCGGCACCGGGACGGAGAAGAGACCCCTCCACTTT. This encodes CASGTGTEKRPLHF.

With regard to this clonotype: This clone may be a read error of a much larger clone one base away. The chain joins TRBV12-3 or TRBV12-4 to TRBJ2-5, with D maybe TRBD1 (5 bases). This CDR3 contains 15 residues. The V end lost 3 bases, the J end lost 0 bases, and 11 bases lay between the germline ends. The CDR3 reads CASSFLQGNQETQYF. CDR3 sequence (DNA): TGTGCCAGCAGTTTTCTTCAGGGAAACCAAGAGACCCAGTACTTC.

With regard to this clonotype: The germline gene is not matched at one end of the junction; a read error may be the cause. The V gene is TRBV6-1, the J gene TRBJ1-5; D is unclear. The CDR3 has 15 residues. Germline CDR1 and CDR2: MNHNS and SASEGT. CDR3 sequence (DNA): TGTGTCAGCAGGTTCGAGGATTCAAGCAATCAGCCCCAGCATTTT. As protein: CVSRFEDSSNQPQHF.

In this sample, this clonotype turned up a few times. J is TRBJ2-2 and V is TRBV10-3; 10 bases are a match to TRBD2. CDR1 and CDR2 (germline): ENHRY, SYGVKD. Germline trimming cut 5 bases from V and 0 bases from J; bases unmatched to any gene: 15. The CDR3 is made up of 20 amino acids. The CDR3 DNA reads TGTGCCATCAGTTCGGCCTCAGGCCTAGCGGGAGCCGCGAACACCGGGGAGCTGTTTTTT. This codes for CAISSASGLAGAANTGELFF.

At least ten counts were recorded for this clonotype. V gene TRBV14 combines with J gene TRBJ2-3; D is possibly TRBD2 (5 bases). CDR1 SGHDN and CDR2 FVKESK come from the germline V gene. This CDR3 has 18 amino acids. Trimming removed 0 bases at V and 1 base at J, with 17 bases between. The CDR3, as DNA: TGTGCCAGCAGCCAAGAGAGCTACGGACTTGGCGGCACAGATACGCAGTATTTT. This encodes CASSQESYGLGGTDTQYF.

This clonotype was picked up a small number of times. CDR3 sequence: CASSEVQGLSSGANVLTF. CDR3 nucleotides: TGTGCCAGCAGTGAAGTCCAGGGATTAAGCTCTGGGGCCAACGTCCTGACTTTC. The genes are TRBV6-1 and TRBJ2-6; a possible D gene is TRBD1 (5 bases). V was pared by 1 base and J by 0 bases, with 13 bases between. This CDR3 comprises 18 residues. Germline V gene lookup returns CDR1 MNHNS and CDR2 SASEGT.

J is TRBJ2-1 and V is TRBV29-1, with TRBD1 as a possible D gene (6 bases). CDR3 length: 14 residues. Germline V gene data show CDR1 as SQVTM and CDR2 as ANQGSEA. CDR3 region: CGVGGRTDNNEQFF. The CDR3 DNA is TGCGGAGTTGGGGGACGGACAGACAATAATGAGCAGTTCTTC.

CDR3 sequence (DNA): TGTGCCAGCAGCGCTAATCCCCCAGACTCGTCCGATCAGTACTTC. Translation gives CASSANPPDSSDQYF. The V gene is TRBV11-2, the J gene TRBJ2-7; no definite D call. CDR1 and CDR2 (germline): SGHAT, FQNNGV. The CDR3 loop spans 15 amino acids. Trimming shortened V by 5 bases and J by 10 bases, and 24 bases separated the two germline ends. Based on the CDR3 plus reference TRBV11-2 and TRBJ2-7, the full variable domain is EAGVAQSPRYKIIEKRQSVAFWCNPISGHATLYWYQQILGQGPKLLIQFQNNGVVDDSQLPKDRFSAERLKGVDSTLKIQPAKLEDSAVYLCASSANPPDSSDQYFGPGTRLTVT.

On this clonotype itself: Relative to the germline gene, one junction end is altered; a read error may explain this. The CDR3 region has the DNA TGCGCCAGCTGCTTGGAGCTAAGCTCCTACGAGCAGTACTTC. This encodes CASCLELSSYEQYF. The V call is TRBV5-1, the J call TRBJ2-7; D gene ambiguous. CDR1 SGHRS and CDR2 YFSETQ come from the germline V gene. This CDR3 contains 14 residues.

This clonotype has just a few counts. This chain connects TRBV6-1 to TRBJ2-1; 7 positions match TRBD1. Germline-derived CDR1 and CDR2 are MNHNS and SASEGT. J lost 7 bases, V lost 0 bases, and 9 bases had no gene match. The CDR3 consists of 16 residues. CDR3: CASSEAETGVLNEQFF. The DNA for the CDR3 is TGTGCCAGCAGTGAAGCAGAAACAGGGGTATTAAATGAGCAGTTCTTC.

The CDR3 loop reads CASSRIISSYNEQFF. The CDR3 nucleotides are TGTGCCAGCAGTCGTATAATAAGCTCCTACAATGAGCAGTTCTTC. The rearrangement joins TRBV6-5 to TRBJ2-1, with D unresolved. The CDR3 runs to 15 residues. From germline, CDR1 is MNHEY and CDR2 SVGAGI. Trimming left V 5 bases short and J 0 bases short, with 11 bases between.

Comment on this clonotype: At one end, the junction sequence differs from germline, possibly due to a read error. The CDR3 DNA reads TGTACCATCACCGAGTGGGGGGCCAACGTACTGACTTTC. It translates to CTITEWGANVLTF. The chain joins TRBV6-5 to TRBJ2-6, with D perhaps TRBD1 or TRBD2 (6 bases each). The V gene's germline CDR1 is MNHEY and CDR2 SVGAGI. This CDR3 comprises 13 residues.

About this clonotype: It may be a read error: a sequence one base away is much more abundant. The CDR3 loop is CVISVGTAEIYEQYF. The CDR3 region has the DNA TGTGTCATCAGTGTAGGTACAGCGGAAATATACGAGCAGTACTTC. The rearrangement uses TRBV10-3 and TRBJ2-7; TRBD2 might be the D (5 bases). This CDR3 has 15 residues. CDR1 is ENHRY and CDR2 is SYGVKD in the germline V gene.

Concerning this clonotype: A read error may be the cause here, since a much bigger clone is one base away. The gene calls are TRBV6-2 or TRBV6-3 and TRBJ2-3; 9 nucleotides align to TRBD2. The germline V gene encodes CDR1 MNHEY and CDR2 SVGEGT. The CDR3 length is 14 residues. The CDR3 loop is CASKLAGPTDTQCF. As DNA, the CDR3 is TGTGCCAGCAAACTAGCGGGCCCCACAGATACGCAGTGTTTT.

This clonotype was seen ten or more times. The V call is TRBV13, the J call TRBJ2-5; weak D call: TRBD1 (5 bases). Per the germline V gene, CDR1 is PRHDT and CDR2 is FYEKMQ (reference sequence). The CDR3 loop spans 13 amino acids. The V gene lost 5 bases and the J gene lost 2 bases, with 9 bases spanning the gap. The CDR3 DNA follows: TGTGCCAGCAGCCGACAGATACAAGAGACCCAGTACTTC. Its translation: CASSRQIQETQYF.

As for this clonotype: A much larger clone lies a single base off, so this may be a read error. Here the CDR3 DNA reads TGTGCCAACAGTTACGAGCAGGGGATAGGAGCTTTCTTT. Its translation: CANSYEQGIGAFF. This chain links TRBV6-5 with TRBJ1-1; TRBD1 is a possible D gene (6 bases). Germline-derived CDR1 and CDR2 are MNHEY and SVGAGI. This CDR3 is 13 amino acids long.

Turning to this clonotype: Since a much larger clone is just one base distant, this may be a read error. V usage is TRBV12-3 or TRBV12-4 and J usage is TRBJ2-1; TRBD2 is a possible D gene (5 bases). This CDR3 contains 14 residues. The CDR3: CASCLVDSDNEQFF. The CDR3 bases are TGTGCCAGCTGTTTGGTGGATAGCGACAATGAGCAGTTCTTC.

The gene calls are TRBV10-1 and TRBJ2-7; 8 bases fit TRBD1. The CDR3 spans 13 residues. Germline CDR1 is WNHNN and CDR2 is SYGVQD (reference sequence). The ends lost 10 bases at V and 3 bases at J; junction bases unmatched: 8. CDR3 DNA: TGCGCCAACAGCACAGGACAGGGCTACGAGCAGTACTTC. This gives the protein CANSTGQGYEQYF.

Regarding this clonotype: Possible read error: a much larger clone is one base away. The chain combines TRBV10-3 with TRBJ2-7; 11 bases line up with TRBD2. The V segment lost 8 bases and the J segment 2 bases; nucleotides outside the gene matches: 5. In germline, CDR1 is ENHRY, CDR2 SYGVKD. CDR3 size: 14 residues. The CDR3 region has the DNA TGTGCCATCGGTGTAGCGGGAGGGACCTACGAGCAGTACTTC. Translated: CAIGVAGGTYEQYF.

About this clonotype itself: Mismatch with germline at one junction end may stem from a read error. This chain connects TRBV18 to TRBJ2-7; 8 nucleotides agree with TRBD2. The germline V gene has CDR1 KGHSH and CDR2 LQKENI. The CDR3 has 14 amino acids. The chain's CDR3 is CAISPTSASYEQYF. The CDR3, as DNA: TGTGCCATCTCACCGACTAGCGCCTCCTACGAGCAGTACTTC.

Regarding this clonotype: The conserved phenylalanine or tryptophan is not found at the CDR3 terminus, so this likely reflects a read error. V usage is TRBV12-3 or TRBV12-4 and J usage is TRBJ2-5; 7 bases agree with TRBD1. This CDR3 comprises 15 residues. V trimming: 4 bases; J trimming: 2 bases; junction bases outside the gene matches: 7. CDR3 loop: CASSYPGTAQETQYS. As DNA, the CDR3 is TGTGCCAGCAGTTACCCCGGGACAGCTCAAGAGACCCAGTACTCC.

CDR3 residues: CARTQSGRETQYF. The DNA of the CDR3 is TGCGCCAGGACCCAGAGCGGGAGGGAGACCCAGTACTTC. This sequence joins TRBV4-1 and TRBJ2-5, with 9 bases that match TRBD2. CDR1 is MGHRA, CDR2 YSYEKL, per germline. V was pared by 9 bases and J by 5 bases, with 7 bases of the junction left unmatched. The CDR3 extends over 13 amino acids.